Listed below are T cell receptor beta chains from one sample, sequenced in a study of T cells after yellow fever vaccination. One entry per CDR3 protein, called by TCRdb with MiXCR from the 5' RACE reads. Of approximately 300,000 distinct CDR3 sequences listed, 6.5% to 8.5% are singletons. Sequencing was performed on PBMCs, taken about 49 days after the first yellow fever vaccination. The receptors were gathered from a man between 18 and 29 years old who received the YFV17D yellow fever vaccine. CDR3s include the opening cysteine and the closing phenylalanine or tryptophan. The D gene is left open where the match is weak. Clone size, where shown, is once, few, many, or a class for clones that have expanded.

13 | TRBJ2-2 | - | TRBV30 | many | CASPTGNTGELFF | TGTGCCTCCCCGACAGGGAACACCGGGGAGCTGTTTTTT
14 | TRBJ1-5 | - | TRBV4-1 | many | CASSQVERIQPQHF | TGCGCCAGCAGCCAGGTAGAGAGGATCCAGCCCCAGCATTTT
12 | TRBJ1-4 | - | TRBV15 | - | CATSGSNEKLFF | TGTGCCACCAGCGGATCAAATGAAAAACTGTTTTTT
15 | TRBJ2-3 | - | TRBV7-7 | few | CASSSGRASTDTQYF | TGTGCTAGCAGCTCGGGCAGAGCAAGCACAGATACGCAGTATTTT
16 | TRBJ2-5 | TRBD2 | TRBV4-3 | - | CASSQEPTGGQETQYF | TGCGCCAGCAGCCAAGAACCAACGGGGGGCCAAGAGACCCAGTACTTC
11 | TRBJ2-7 | - | TRBV25-1 | many | CASSFSYEQYF | TGTGCCAGCAGTTTCTCCTACGAGCAGTACTTC
14 | TRBJ1-5 | - | TRBV2 | - | CACRGAGIYQPQHF | TGTGCTTGCCGGGGGGCAGGGATTTACCAGCCCCAGCATTTT
15 | TRBJ2-5 | - | TRBV6-5 | - | CASGPRDTLGETQYF | TGTGCCAGCGGGCCCCGGGACACCCTGGGAGAGACCCAGTACTTC
14 | TRBJ2-5 | - | TRBV4-2 | - | CASSQARLQETQYF | TGTGCCAGCAGCCAGGCTAGACTGCAAGAGACCCAGTACTTC
16 | TRBJ1-6 | TRBD1 | TRBV7-2 | few | CASSWTQGAYNSPLHF | TGTGCCAGCAGCTGGACACAGGGGGCCTATAATTCACCCCTCCACTTT
13 | TRBJ1-1 | TRBD1 | TRBV5-1 | many | CASRDRTVTEAFF | TGCGCCAGCCGGGACAGGACGGTCACTGAAGCTTTCTTT
17 | TRBJ2-2 | TRBD2 | TRBV12-3/TRBV12-4 | few | CASRPTSGGARNGELFF | TGTGCCAGCAGGCCCACTAGCGGGGGGGCCAGGAACGGGGAGCTGTTTTTT
14 | TRBJ2-7 | TRBD1 | TRBV27 | many | CASSPGTGGHEQYF | TGTGCCAGCAGTCCCGGGACAGGAGGTCACGAGCAGTACTTC
12 | TRBJ2-4 | - | TRBV29-1 | - | CSVRGYGNIQYF | TGCAGCGTTCGGGGGTATGGAAACATTCAGTACTTC
12 | TRBJ1-6 | - | TRBV20-1 | few | CSARDRVSPLHF | TGCAGTGCTAGAGATAGGGTTTCACCCCTCCACTTT
13 | TRBJ2-3 | - | TRBV3-1 | few | CAKRPARSDTQYF | TGTGCCAAAAGGCCGGCCCGGTCAGATACGCAGTATTTT
16 | TRBJ1-3 | - | TRBV12-3/TRBV12-4 | many | CASSPTGTYAGNTIYF | TGTGCCAGCAGTCCGACCGGGACGTATGCTGGAAACACCATATATTTT
16 | TRBJ2-7 | TRBD2 | TRBV6-1 | - | CASSERGELAGYEQYF | TGTGCCAGCAGCGAAAGGGGCGAACTAGCGGGCTACGAGCAGTACTTC
13 | TRBJ2-1 | - | TRBV6-6 | few | CASSYVETGGQFF | TGTGCCAGCAGTTACGTTGAAACAGGCGGGCAGTTCTTC
14 | TRBJ1-5 | TRBD1 | TRBV20-1 | few | CSASRGLGNQPQHF | TGCAGTGCTAGCAGGGGGTTGGGGAATCAGCCCCAGCATTTT
14 | TRBJ2-7 | - | TRBV9 | few | CASSVGGNSYEQYF | TGTGCCAGCAGCGTAGGGGGGAACTCCTACGAGCAGTACTTC
16 | TRBJ2-5 | TRBD2 | TRBV20-1 | - | CSARDPRTSGQETQYF | TGCAGCGCTAGAGACCCGAGGACTAGCGGCCAAGAGACCCAGTACTTC
18 | TRBJ2-5 | TRBD2 | TRBV11-2 | few | CASSLEGLAGGPQETQYF | TGTGCCAGCAGCTTAGAGGGACTAGCGGGGGGCCCTCAAGAGACCCAGTACTTC
13 | TRBJ1-1 | - | TRBV18 | - | CASSSEENTEAFF | TGTGCCAGCTCATCCGAGGAGAACACTGAAGCTTTCTTT
13 | TRBJ1-2 | - | TRBV10-3 | few | CAISESPNYGYTF | TGTGCCATCAGTGAGTCTCCTAACTATGGCTACACCTTC
14 | TRBJ1-2 | - | TRBV9 | - | CASSVDGTNYGYTF | TGTGCCAGCAGCGTGGACGGGACTAACTATGGCTACACCTTC
16 | TRBJ2-6 | TRBD2 | TRBV7-6 | - | CASSLEPSGGANVLTF | TGTGCCAGCAGCTTAGAACCTAGCGGTGGGGCCAACGTCCTGACTTTC
19 | TRBJ2-1 | TRBD2 | TRBV12-3/TRBV12-4 | few | CASSLTGRGLAGQVNEQFF | TGTGCCAGCAGTTTAACGGGTAGGGGACTAGCGGGCCAGGTGAATGAGCAGTTCTTC
15 | TRBJ1-5 | - | TRBV28 | - | CASSSPGAINQPQHF | TGTGCCAGCAGTTCACCGGGGGCGATCAATCAGCCCCAGCATTTT
13 | TRBJ2-4 | - | TRBV10-1 | many | CASSVGMGNIQYF | TGCGCCAGCAGTGTAGGGATGGGAAACATTCAGTACTTC
16 | TRBJ1-6 | - | TRBV6-5 | few | CASSYLGSSYNSPLHF | TGTGCCAGCAGTTACTTGGGGAGCTCCTATAATTCACCCCTCCACTTT
13 | TRBJ1-5 | - | TRBV7-9 | - | CASSFSIYQPQHF | TGTGCCAGCAGCTTTTCGATATATCAGCCCCAGCATTTT